Sequencing of this T cell receptor (beta chain) was carried out in a study of T-cell reconstitution after alpha-beta-depleted transplantation in children. In the case of this clonotype: What it binds is not known.

The CDR3 has 15 amino acids. The germline V and J ends were trimmed by 1 base and 1 base, with 8 bases remaining between them. The germline V gene encodes CDR1 LNHDA and CDR2 SQIVND (reference sequence). Findings and caveats of the study: Once a year had passed after transplant, T-cell counts and diversity came mostly from newly produced T cells. Surviving recipient cells, namely T cells and thymic progenitors, were the source of high day-60 TCRbeta diversity in some patients. Reportedly, roughly two months post-transplant, alpha-beta T cells arose from several hundred expanded graft clones.

Unique molecular identifiers featured in how the TCRbeta library was prepared. TCRdb independently ran MiXCR on the PCR reads; one entry per CDR3 protein. The sample contains 480,000 or so distinct CDR3 sequences, roughly a tenth of which appear only once. This receptor was obtained from a child younger than 10 with inherited bone marrow failure, due to receive a stem cell transplant. Source: PBMCs, taken before TCRalphabeta/CD19-depleted stem cell transplant. This chain uses TRBV19 with TRBJ1-5; D gene unclear. CDR3 sequence reads: CASSIVLGSNQPQHF. CDR3 sequence (DNA): TGTGCCAGTAGTATAGTTTTGGGGAGCAATCAGCCCCAGCATTTT.